This TCR beta chain originates from a study of early stage breast cancer tumors. Whole-study context: Among around 12 ER+/PR+/HER2- tumors, eight were ductal, four lobular.

Libraries were prepared by immunoSEQ multiplex PCR; TCRdb keeps only in-frame clonotypes and omits some of them. The repertoire consists of under 12,000 clones, with approximately 78% occurring once and the leading ten covering around 20%. In regard to this clone: Its antigen is currently unknown.

Broader study findings: Tumors had approximately 2.5-fold higher T cell density than normal breast. Tumor and normal breast were distinguished via blood comparison in about 90% of the 16 patients.

What was sequenced was breast tumor tissue. This sequence was found in a person aged 40 to 49 with breast cancer.

The CDR3 region has the DNA TGTGCCAGCAGTGACGGAGGGGGGACCGGGGAGCTGTTTTTT. Its protein is CASSDGGGTGELFF. The chain couples TRBV6-4 to TRBJ2-2; D may match TRBD1 or TRBD2 (6 bases each). Germline V gene data show CDR1 as MRHNA and CDR2 as SNTAGT. This CDR3 spans 14 amino acids. Trimming pared 2 bases from V and 5 bases from J, leaving 9 bases between.